This entry lists 9 T cell receptor beta chains sequenced from one sample in a study of Ad26.COV2.S vaccination and SARS-CoV-2 variants. Produced via immunoSEQ multiplex PCR; TCRdb's table is partial and in-frame only. The sample lists some 520,000 clones; approximately 90% were seen once. Treatment defined: roughly 18 received Ad26.COV2.S at low or high dose, single or two shots; a few received placebo; per-sample allocation not given. Sampling was done on day 63 after the first vaccine or placebo injection. Sequencing used peripheral blood, obtained in a trial of Ad26.COV2.S vaccine versus placebo. The origin of the receptors is a person between 18 and 65 years old who received the Ad26.COV2.S COVID-19 vaccine or a placebo.

This chain connects TRBV7-3 to TRBJ1-3, with 9 bases fitting TRBD1. The germline CDR1 and CDR2 sequences are SGHTA and FQGTGA. V shed 5 bases, J shed 0 bases, and the junction held 17 bases outside the gene matches. The CDR3 is made up of 20 amino acids. The CDR3 DNA is TGTGCCAGCAGCACCCAAACCCCTAGGACAGGGGATCACTCTGGAAACACCATATATTTT. It specifies CASSTQTPRTGDHSGNTIYF.

The V gene is TRBV28, the J gene TRBJ2-3; tentative D call: TRBD2 (5 bases). V was clipped by 3 bases and J by 6 bases, with 13 bases between them. The CDR3 extends over 14 amino acids. In germline, CDR1 is MDHEN, CDR2 SYDVKM. The CDR3 region has the DNA TGTGCCAGCAGTTTGGCCCCCGGGGAGGATACGCAGTATTTT. Translation gives CASSLAPGEDTQYF.

The chain uses TRBV3-1 (or the pseudogene TRBV3-2) and TRBJ2-7, with D possibly being TRBD1 or TRBD2 (5 bases each). The CDR3 has 14 residues. Germline CDR1 is LGHDT and CDR2 is YNNKEL (reference sequence). Trimming removed 3 bases at V and 6 bases at J, with 15 bases between. CDR3 sequence: CASSQGTRSGEQYF. The CDR3 DNA reads TGTGCCAGCAGCCAGGGGACCAGATCAGGCGAGCAGTACTTC.

Only one count was recorded for this clone. V gene TRBV28 combines with J gene TRBJ2-2; D unclear. V was pared by 2 bases and J by 5 bases, with 12 bases between. CDR1 is MDHEN, CDR2 SYDVKM, per germline. This CDR3 region has 15 residues. CDR3 DNA sequence: TGTGCCAGCAGTTTACAGACCGGCAGGACCGGGGAGCTGTTTTTT. Amino acids: CASSLQTGRTGELFF. Combining the CDR3 with reference TRBV28 and TRBJ2-2 gives the whole variable domain DVKVTQSSRYLVKRTGEKVFLECVQDMDHENMFWYRQDPGLGLRLIYFSYDVKMKEKGDIPEGYSVSREKKERFSLILESASTNQTSMYLCASSLQTGRTGELFFGEGSRLTVL.

This clone came up once. The rearrangement links TRBV23-1 to TRBJ1-6, with D possibly matching TRBD1 (5 bases). TRBV23-1 is an open reading frame, and its role is uncertain. The CDR3 extends over 13 amino acids. The germline V and J ends were trimmed by 4 bases and 9 bases, with 10 bases remaining between them. The CDR3 nucleotides read TGCGCCAGCAGTCCTCGGGGGGGTTCACCCCTCCACTTT. It is translated as CASSPRGGSPLHF.

This chain uses TRBV20-1 with TRBJ2-1; D may match TRBD1 or TRBD2 (5 bases each). The germline gives CDR1 DFQATT, CDR2 SNEGSKA (reference sequence). The CDR3 spans 10 residues. Trimming left V 0 bases short and J 12 bases short, with 6 bases between. DNA for the CDR3: TGCAGTGCTAGAGATGGGGGGCAGTTCTTC. Its translation: CSARDGGQFF.

The CDR3 loop reads CASSFEGAYNEQFF. The CDR3 nucleotides are TGTGCCAGCAGCTTCGAGGGGGCCTACAATGAGCAGTTCTTC. The chain combines TRBV7-3 with TRBJ2-1; D might be TRBD1 (6 bases). The CDR3 is 14 residues long. The germline CDR1 and CDR2 sequences are SGHTA and FQGTGA. V lost 3 bases to trimming and J lost 2 bases, with 8 bases between them. The full variable domain, rest sourced from reference TRBV7-3 and TRBJ2-1, is GAGVSQTPSNKVTEKGKYVELRCDPISGHTALYWYRQSLGQGPEFLIYFQGTGAADDSGLPNDRFFAVRPEGSVSTLKIQRTERGDSAVYLCASSFEGAYNEQFFGPGTRLTVL.

This clone was observed a handful of times. Additional DNA sequences in this sample encode the identical CDR3. The genes are TRBV28 and TRBJ1-2, with D uncertain. The CDR3 contains 13 residues. CDR1 and CDR2 from the germline V gene are MDHEN and SYDVKM. Trimming pared 1 base from V and 8 bases from J, leaving 11 bases between. CDR3 sequence: CASSLLGQWGYTF. The CDR3 nucleotides read TGTGCCAGCAGTTTATTAGGGCAGTGGGGCTACACCTTC.

V gene TRBV2 combines with J gene TRBJ2-7; D unresolved. From germline, CDR1 is SNHLY and CDR2 FYNNEI. The CDR3 runs to 15 residues. The V gene lost 7 bases and the J gene lost 0 bases, with 16 bases spanning the gap. DNA for the CDR3: TGTGCCAGCAACTACGACTCCCCGAGCTCCTACGAGCAGTACTTC. This sequence encodes CASNYDSPSSYEQYF.